Sequencing of this TCR beta chain was carried out in a study of CD8+CD57+ T cells in acquired aplastic anemia. Notes on the study in general: Patients and controls turned out to have 25 to 30 CD8+ CDR3 sequences in common.

The study profiled TCR beta VDJ and CDR3 using genomic DNA as template. TCRdb recomputed calls from the reads with MiXCR, one row per CDR3 protein. The sample contains around 150,000 distinct CDR3 sequences, 70% to 75% of which appear only once. This CDR3 is built from 12 residues. Germline lookup yields CDR1 KGHDR and CDR2 SFDVKD. V was pared by 5 bases and J by 4 bases, with 7 bases between. Patients picked for sequencing had shown CD8+CD57+ cell expansion detected by flow cytometry. As for this clonotype: The target antigen is unknown.

The specimen sequenced was sorted CD4+, CD8+, or CD8+CD57+ T cells (not recorded which) from PBMCs. This TCR was recovered from a human donor with aplastic anemia. The chain links TRBV24-1 to TRBJ1-1; a weak D match, TRBD1 (5 bases). The CDR3 DNA follows: TGTGCCACCAGTGTTGGGGCCACTGAAGCTTTCTTT. The encoded protein is CATSVGATEAFF.